A selection of T cell receptor beta chains follows, all from one sample in a study of early T cells in non-severe SARS-CoV-2 infection. TCRdb passed the 5' RACE reads through MiXCR, listing each CDR3 protein once. The repertoire has tens of thousands of distinct CDR3 sequences, about 9% of them found once; the top ten carry 5.9%. What was sequenced was whole blood. The receptors derive from an adult who was a healthcare worker with PCR-confirmed SARS-CoV-2 infection or an uninfected control (not recorded which). CDR3s leave out the opening cysteine and the closing phenylalanine or tryptophan. The size field is filled for only some rows; it gives once, few, many or a size class.

v_gene | abundance | CDR3aa
TRBV6-5 | many | ASSPSQGVAEAF
TRBV6-4 | many | ASDLIAGSYNEQF
TRBV6-5 | . | ASSYSRGLDLDEQY
TRBV5-1 | many | ASSLARGLAGGRSTDTQY
TRBV12-5 | . | ASGLVLSGNSNEQF
TRBV10-3 | . | AISPSRDSPVEQY
TRBV4-1 | many | ASSPTQGANTEAF
TRBV18 | many | ASSPLSLAGTLNTGELF
TRBV5-1 | many | ASSLLAGGPDEQF
TRBV10-2 | many | ASSEGAGGVQETQY
TRBV7-2 | many | ASSWGGGNDNEQF
TRBV14 | many | ASSPSVGDSRRTEAF
TRBV12-3/TRBV12-4 | . | ASSSRTGFYEQY
TRBV20-1 | few | SARGDRESNEQF
TRBV20-1 | few | SASYGASGANVLT
TRBV6-6 | many | ASSGRGRDTGELF
TRBV14 | many | ASSQDALAGPLNEQF
TRBV10-3 | few | AISEGGTQY
TRBV20-1 | . | SAPTANTEAF
TRBV3-1 | many | ASSHRRDTGNEKLF
TRBV20-1 | . | SASTRTEAF
TRBV20-1 | many | SAREEGARGYT